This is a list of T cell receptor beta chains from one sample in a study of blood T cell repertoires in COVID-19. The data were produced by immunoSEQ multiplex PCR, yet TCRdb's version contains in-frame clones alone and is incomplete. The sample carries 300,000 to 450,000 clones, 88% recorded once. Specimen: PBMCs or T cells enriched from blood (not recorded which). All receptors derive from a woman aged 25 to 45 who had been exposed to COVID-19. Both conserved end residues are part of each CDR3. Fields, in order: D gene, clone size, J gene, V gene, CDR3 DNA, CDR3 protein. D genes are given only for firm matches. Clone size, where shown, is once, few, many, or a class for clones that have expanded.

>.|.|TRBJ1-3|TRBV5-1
TGCGCCAGCAGCTTGACACGGGGGGGATCTGGAAACACCATATATTTT
CASSLTRGGSGNTIYF
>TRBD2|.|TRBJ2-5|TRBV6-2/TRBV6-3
TGTGCCAGCAGCCTTGGACTAGCGGCCCAAGAGACCCAGTACTTC
CASSLGLAAQETQYF
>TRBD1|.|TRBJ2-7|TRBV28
TGTGCCAGCAGTTTCGGGACAGGGGACGAGCAGTACTTC
CASSFGTGDEQYF
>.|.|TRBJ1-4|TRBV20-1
TGCAGTGCTAGTTCGGGAGGGGGAGGTGAAAAACTGTTTTTT
CSASSGGGGEKLFF
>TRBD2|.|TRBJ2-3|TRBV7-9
TGTGCCAGCAGCTTCCCCTCGACTAGCGGAGGCACAGATACGCAGTATTTT
CASSFPSTSGGTDTQYF
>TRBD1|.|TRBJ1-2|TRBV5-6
TGTGCCAGCAGCCGTAGCGGGGACAGGGGGACCTATGGCTACACCTTC
CASSRSGDRGTYGYTF
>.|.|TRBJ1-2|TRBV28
TGTGCCAGCAGCCCCCGGGGTGGCTACACCTTC
CASSPRGGYTF
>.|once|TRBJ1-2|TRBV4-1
TGCGCCAGCAGCCAAGATCATCGGGGAGGCTACACCTTC
CASSQDHRGGYTF
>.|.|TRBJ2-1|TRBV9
TGTGCCAGCAGCGTAGAAGGAGGGGCGGGTAATGAGCAGTTCTTC
CASSVEGGAGNEQFF
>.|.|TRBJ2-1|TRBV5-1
TGCGCCAGCAGCTTTTCTGCGACGGGAATCTACAATGAGCAGTTCTTC
CASSFSATGIYNEQFF
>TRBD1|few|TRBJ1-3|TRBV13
TGTGCCAGCAGCTTAGGACAGGGGCGTGGAAACACCATATATTTT
CASSLGQGRGNTIYF
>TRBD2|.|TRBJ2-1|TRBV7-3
TGTGCCAGCAGCTTACTTTCTATGGCGGGAGGACGCTCCTACAATGAGCAGTTCTTC
CASSLLSMAGGRSYNEQFF
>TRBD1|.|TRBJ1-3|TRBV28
TGTGCCAGCAGCCCCGACAGGGGGTGGGGAAACACCATATATTTT
CASSPDRGWGNTIYF
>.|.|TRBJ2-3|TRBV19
TGTGCCAGTAGTATCTGGGGCAGGAACACAGATACGCAGTATTTT
CASSIWGRNTDTQYF
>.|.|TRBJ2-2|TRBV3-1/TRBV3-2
TGTGCCAGCAGCCAAGATCGGAGGAACACCGGGGAGCTGTTTTTT
CASSQDRRNTGELFF
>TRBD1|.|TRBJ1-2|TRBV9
TGTGCCAGCAGCGTAGGAGGGACAGGGCATACCTTC
CASSVGGTGHTF
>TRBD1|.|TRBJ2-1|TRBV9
TGTGCCAGCAGCGCAGCCGGGACAGGGATCTACAATGAGCAGTTCTTC
CASSAAGTGIYNEQFF
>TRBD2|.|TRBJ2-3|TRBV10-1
TGCGCCAGCAGTGCCGGGACTAGCAAAAGCACAGATACGCAGTATTTT
CASSAGTSKSTDTQYF
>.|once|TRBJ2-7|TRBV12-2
TGTGCAAGTCGCCCCAGGGAGGTGGCGGGAGCGGTCCACGAGCAGTACTTC
CASRPREVAGAVHEQYF
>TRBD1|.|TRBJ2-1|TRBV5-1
TGCGCCAGCAGCTTTGAGGCAGGGGGCCGCTACAATGAGCAGTTCTTC
CASSFEAGGRYNEQFF
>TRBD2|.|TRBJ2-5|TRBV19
TGTGCCAGTAGTATGCTGACTAGCGGGAGGGCCCGGGAGACCCAGTACTTC
CASSMLTSGRARETQYF
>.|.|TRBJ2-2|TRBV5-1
TGCGCCAGCAGCTTGGCGGCCGTCCGCCGGGGCGGGGAGCTGTTTTTT
CASSLAAVRRGGELFF
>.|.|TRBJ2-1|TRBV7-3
TGTGCCAGCAGCTTAACGTTAGCTAGTCAGAATGAGCAGTTCTTC
CASSLTLASQNEQFF
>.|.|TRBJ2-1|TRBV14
TGTGCCAGCAGCCAGAGACAGGCCCCCCGCAATGAGCAGTTCTTC
CASSQRQAPRNEQFF
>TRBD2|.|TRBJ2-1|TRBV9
TGTGCCAGCAGCCCCGAACTGCGGACTAGCGGGAGCAATGAGCAGTTCTTC
CASSPELRTSGSNEQFF
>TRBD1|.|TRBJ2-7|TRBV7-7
TGTGCTAGCAGCTTAACCCCGGACAGGGCTGGCGAGCAGTACTTC
CASSLTPDRAGEQYF
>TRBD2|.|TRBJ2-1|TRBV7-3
TGTGCCAGCAGCTTCACTAGCGACCTTTACAATGAGCAGTTCTTC
CASSFTSDLYNEQFF
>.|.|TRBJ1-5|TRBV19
TGTGCCAGTGAGCAGGGCAATCAGCCCCAGCATTTT
CASEQGNQPQHF
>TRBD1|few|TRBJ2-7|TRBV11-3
TGTGCCAGCAGCTTACCAGGGGGCAGGGACGAGCAGTACTTC
CASSLPGGRDEQYF
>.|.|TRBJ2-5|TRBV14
TGTGCCAGCAGCTCCTACCAAGAGACCCAGTACTTC
CASSSYQETQYF
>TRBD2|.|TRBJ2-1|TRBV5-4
TGTGCCAGCAGCTTGACTCGTGGCTCCCCCGGGACTAGCGGGAGAAATGAGCAGTTCTTC
CASSLTRGSPGTSGRNEQFF
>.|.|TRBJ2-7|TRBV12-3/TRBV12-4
TGTGCCAGCAGTTTAATGGAGAGCTACGAGCAGTACTTC
CASSLMESYEQYF
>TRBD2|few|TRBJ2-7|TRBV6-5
TGTGCCAGCAGCCCCCCCGGGGGGAGGAGATACGAGCAGTACTTC
CASSPPGGRRYEQYF
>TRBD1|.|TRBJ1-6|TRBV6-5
TGTGCCAGCAGTTACGTACAGGGGGCTTTGAGGTCACCCCTCCACTTT
CASSYVQGALRSPLHF
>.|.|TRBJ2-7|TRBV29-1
TGCAGCGTCCGCGGGACGACCTACGAGCAGTACTTC
CSVRGTTYEQYF
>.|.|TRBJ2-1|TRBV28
TGTGCCAGCAGTTCCGCCGGACAGCTTGAGAATGAGCAGTTCTTC
CASSSAGQLENEQFF
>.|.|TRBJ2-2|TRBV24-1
TGTGCCACCAGTGATGAGATCCTACGGGCCGGGGAGCTGTTTTTT
CATSDEILRAGELFF
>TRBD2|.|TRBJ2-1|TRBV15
TGTGCCACCAGCAGAGATTGGAGCGGGGGGCCCTATAATGAGCAGTTCTTC
CATSRDWSGGPYNEQFF